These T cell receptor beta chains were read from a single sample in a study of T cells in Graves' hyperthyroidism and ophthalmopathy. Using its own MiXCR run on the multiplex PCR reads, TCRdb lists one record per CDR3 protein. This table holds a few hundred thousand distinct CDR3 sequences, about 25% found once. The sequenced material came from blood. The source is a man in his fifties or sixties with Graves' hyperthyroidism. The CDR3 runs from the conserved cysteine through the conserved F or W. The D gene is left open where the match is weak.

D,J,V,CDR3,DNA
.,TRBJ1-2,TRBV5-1,CASSERFGYTF,TGCGCCAGCAGCGAAAGGTTCGGCTACACCTTC
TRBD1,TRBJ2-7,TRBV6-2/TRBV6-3,CASRDSSSYEQYF,TGTGCCAGCCGGGACAGTAGCTCCTACGAGCAGTACTTC
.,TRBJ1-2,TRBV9,CASSPDGQRTSNYGYTF,TGTGCCAGCAGCCCGGACGGGCAACGGACGTCTAACTATGGCTACACCTTC
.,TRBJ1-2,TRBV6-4,CASRELTSNYGYTF,TGTGCCAGCCGGGAACTGACCTCTAACTATGGCTACACCTTC
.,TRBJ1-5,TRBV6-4,CASSDSMGQPQHF,TGTGCCAGCAGTGACTCAATGGGCCAGCCCCAGCATTTT
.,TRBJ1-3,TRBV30,CAEKYGPNGNTIYF,TGTGCCGAAAAGTATGGACCGAATGGAAACACCATATATTTT
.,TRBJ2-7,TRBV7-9,CASSLTQGERYEQYF,TGTGCCAGCAGCTTAACCCAGGGCGAGAGGTACGAGCAGTACTTC
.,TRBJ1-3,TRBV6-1,CATLNAGSSGNTIYF,TGTGCCACCCTCAATGCCGGGAGCTCTGGAAACACCATATATTTT
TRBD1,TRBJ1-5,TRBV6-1,CASSATRPGQGDQPQHF,TGTGCCAGCAGTGCAACCAGGCCGGGACAGGGCGATCAGCCCCAGCATTTT
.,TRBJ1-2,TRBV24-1,CATSDWTDLNYGYTF,TGTGCCACCAGTGATTGGACAGACCTTAACTATGGCTACACCTTC
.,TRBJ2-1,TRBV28,CASTQGYNEQFF,TGTGCCAGCACCCAGGGTTACAATGAGCAGTTCTTC